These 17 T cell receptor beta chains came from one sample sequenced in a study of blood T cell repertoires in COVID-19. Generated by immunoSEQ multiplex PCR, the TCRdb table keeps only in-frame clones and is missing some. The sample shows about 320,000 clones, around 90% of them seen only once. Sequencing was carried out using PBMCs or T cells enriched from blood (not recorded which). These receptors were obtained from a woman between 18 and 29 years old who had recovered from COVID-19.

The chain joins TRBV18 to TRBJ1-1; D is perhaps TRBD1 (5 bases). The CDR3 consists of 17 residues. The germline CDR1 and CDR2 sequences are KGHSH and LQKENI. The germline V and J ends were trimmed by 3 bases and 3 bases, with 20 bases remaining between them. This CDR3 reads CASSPVDSPFLDTEAFF. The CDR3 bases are TGTGCCAGCTCACCCGTCGACAGCCCCTTCTTGGACACTGAAGCTTTCTTT.

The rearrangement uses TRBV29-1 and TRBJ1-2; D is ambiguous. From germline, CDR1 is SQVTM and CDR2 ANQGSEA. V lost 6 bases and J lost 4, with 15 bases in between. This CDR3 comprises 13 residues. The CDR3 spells CSVVIESPYGYTF. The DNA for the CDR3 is TGCAGCGTCGTCATAGAATCCCCCTATGGCTACACCTTC.

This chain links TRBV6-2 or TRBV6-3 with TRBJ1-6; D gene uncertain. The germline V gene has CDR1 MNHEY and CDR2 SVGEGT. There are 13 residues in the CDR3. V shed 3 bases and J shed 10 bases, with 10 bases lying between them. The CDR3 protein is CASSYELPSPLHF. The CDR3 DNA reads TGTGCCAGCAGTTATGAGTTACCCTCACCCCTCCACTTT.

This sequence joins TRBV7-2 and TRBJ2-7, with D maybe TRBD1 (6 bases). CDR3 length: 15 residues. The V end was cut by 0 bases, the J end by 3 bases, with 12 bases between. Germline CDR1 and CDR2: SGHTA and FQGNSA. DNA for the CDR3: TGTGCCAGCAGCTTAGCGCTAGACAGGAACTACGAGCAGTACTTC. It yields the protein CASSLALDRNYEQYF. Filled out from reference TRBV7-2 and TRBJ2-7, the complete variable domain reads GAGVSQSPSNKVTEKGKDVELRCDPISGHTALYWYRQSLGQGLEFLIYFQGNSAPDKSGLPSDRFSAERTGGSVSTLTIQRTQQEDSAVYLCASSLALDRNYEQYFGPGTRLTVT.

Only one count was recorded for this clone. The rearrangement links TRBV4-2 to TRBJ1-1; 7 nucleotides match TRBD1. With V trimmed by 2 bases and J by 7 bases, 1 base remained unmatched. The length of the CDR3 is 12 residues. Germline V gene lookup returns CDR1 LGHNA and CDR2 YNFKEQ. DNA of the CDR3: TGTGCCAGCAGCCAACGACAGGGTGAAGCTTTCTTT. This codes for CASSQRQGEAFF.

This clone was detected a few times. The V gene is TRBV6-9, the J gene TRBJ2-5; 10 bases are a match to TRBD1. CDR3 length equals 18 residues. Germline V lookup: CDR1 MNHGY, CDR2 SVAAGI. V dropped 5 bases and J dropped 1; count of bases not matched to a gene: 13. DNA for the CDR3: TGTGCCAGCAGTCAACCCGGGACAGGGGACCTAATCCAAGAGACCCAGTACTTC. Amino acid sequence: CASSQPGTGDLIQETQYF.

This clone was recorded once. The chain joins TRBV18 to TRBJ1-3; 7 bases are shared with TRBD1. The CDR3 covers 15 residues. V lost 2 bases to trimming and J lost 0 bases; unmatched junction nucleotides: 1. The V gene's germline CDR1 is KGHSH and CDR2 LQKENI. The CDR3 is CASSPGTDSGNTIYF. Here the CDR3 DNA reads TGTGCCAGCTCACCAGGGACAGACTCTGGAAACACCATATATTTT.

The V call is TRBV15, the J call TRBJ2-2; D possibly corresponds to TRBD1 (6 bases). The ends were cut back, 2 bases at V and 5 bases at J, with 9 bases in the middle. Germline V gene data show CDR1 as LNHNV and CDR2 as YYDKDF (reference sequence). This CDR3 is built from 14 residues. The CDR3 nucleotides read TGTGCCACCAGCAGAAAACAGGGTACCGGGGAGCTGTTTTTT. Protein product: CATSRKQGTGELFF.

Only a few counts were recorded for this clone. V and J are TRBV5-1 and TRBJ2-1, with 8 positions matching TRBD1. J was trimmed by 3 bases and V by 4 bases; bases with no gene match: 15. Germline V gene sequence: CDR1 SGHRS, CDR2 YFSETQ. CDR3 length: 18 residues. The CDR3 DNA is TGCGCCAGCAGCCTCGGGACAGGTTCTTTCCCTAACTACAATGAGCAGTTCTTC. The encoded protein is CASSLGTGSFPNYNEQFF.

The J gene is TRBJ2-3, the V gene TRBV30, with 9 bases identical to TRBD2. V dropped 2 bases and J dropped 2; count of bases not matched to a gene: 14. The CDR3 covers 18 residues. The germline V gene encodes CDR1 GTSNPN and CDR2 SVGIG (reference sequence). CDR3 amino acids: CAWSPARVPSGATDTQYF. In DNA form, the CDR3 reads TGTGCCTGGAGTCCCGCACGGGTCCCTAGCGGGGCCACAGATACGCAGTATTTT.

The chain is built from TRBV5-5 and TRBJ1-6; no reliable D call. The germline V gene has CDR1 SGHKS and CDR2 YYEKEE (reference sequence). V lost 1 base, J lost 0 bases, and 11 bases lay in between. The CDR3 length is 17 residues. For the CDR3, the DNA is TGTGCCAGCAGCTTGAATCAGGCAGGCTCCTATAATTCACCCCTCCACTTT. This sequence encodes CASSLNQAGSYNSPLHF.

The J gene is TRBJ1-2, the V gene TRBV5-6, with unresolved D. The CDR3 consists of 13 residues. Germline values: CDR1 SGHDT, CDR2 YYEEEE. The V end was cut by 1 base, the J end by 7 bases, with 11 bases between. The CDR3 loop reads CASSLQAQSGYTF. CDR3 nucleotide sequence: TGTGCCAGCAGCTTGCAGGCGCAAAGTGGCTACACCTTC. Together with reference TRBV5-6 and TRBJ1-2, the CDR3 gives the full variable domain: DAGVTQSPTHLIKTRGQQVTLRCSPKSGHDTVSWYQQALGQGPQFIFQYYEEEERQRGNFPDRFSGHQFPNYSSELNVNALLLGDSALYLCASSLQAQSGYTFGSGTRLTVV.

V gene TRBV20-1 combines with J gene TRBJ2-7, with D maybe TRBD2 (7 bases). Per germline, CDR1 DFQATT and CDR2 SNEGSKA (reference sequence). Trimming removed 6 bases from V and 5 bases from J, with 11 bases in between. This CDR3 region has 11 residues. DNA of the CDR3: TGCAGTGCAGGGGGGAGGGACGAGCAGTACTTC. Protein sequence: CSAGGRDEQYF.

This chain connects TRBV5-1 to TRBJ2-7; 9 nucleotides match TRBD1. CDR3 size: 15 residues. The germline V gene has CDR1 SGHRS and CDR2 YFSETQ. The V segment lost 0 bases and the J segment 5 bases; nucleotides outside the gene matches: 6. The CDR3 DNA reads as TGCGCCAGCAGCTTGGAGGGACAGGGTCATGACGAGCAGTACTTC. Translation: CASSLEGQGHDEQYF. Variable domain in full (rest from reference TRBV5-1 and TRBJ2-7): KAGVTQTPRYLIKTRGQQVTLSCSPISGHRSVSWYQQTPGQGLQFLFEYFSETQRNKGNFPGRFSGRQFSNSRSEMNVSTLELGDSALYLCASSLEGQGHDEQYFGPGTRLTVT.

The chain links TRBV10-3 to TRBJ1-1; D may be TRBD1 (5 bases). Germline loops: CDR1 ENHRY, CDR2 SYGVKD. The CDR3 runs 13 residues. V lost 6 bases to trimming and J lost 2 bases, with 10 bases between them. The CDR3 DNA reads TGTGCCATCAGCACAGGAGACAACACTGAAGCTTTCTTT. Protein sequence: CAISTGDNTEAFF.

The CDR3 sequence: CASSRLSVTGMSYTF. The CDR3 region has the DNA TGTGCCAGCAGCCGCCTAAGTGTCACAGGGATGAGCTACACCTTC. The chain employs TRBV6-2 or TRBV6-3 and TRBJ1-2; tentatively, D is TRBD1 (6 bases). CDR1 MNHEY and CDR2 SVGEGT come from the germline V gene. Trimming pared 6 bases from V and 9 bases from J, leaving 23 bases between. The CDR3 is 15 residues long.

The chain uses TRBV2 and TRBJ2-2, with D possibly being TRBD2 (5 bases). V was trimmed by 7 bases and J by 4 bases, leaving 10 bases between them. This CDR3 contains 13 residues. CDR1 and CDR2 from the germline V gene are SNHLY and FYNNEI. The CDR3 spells CASTRDRTGELFF. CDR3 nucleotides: TGTGCCAGCACGAGGGATCGCACCGGGGAGCTGTTTTTT.